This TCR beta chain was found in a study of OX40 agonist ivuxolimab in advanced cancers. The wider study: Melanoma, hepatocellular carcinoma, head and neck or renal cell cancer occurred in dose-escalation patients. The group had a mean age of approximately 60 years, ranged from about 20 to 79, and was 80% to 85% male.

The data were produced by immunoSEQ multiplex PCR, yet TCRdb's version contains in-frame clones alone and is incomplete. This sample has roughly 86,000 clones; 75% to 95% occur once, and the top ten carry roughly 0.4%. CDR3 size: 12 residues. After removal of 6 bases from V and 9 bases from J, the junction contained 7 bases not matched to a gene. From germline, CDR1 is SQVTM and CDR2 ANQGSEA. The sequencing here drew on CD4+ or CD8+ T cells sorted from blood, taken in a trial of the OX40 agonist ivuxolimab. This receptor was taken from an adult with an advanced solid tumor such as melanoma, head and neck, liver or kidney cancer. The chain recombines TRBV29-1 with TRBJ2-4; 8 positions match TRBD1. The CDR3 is CSVAGTGGIQYF. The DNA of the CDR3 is TGCAGCGTGGCCGGGACAGGAGGCATTCAGTACTTC.